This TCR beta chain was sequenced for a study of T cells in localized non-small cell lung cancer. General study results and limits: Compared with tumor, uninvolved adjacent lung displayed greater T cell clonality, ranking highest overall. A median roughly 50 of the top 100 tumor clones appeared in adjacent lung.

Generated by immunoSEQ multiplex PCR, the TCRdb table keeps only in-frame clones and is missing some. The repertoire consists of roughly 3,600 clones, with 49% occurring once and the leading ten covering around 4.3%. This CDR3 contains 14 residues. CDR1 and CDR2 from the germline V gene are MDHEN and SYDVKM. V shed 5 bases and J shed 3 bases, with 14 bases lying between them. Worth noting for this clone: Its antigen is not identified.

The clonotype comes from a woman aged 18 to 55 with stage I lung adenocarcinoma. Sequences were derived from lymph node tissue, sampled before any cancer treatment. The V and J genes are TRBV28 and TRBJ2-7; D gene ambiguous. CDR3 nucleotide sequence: TGTGCCAGCAGTCTAGGAACAAGGTTCTACGAGCAGTACTTC. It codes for CASSLGTRFYEQYF.